This T cell receptor beta chain was recorded in a study of OX40 agonist ivuxolimab in advanced cancers. To note about this clone: Its antigen remains unidentified.

The data were produced by immunoSEQ multiplex PCR, yet TCRdb's version contains in-frame clones alone and is incomplete. The sample records roughly 64,000 clones, roughly four fifths being singletons. Points from the study as a whole: At 0.1-3.0 mg/kg, partial responders had clonal expansion among the lowest observed.

This CDR3 comprises 17 residues. V was clipped by 3 bases and J by 8 bases, with 26 bases between them. Germline lookup yields CDR1 GTSNPN and CDR2 SVGIG (reference sequence). Sampling times: baseline, cycle 4 day 1, cycle 7 day 1. This TCR was sampled from an adult with an advanced solid tumor such as melanoma, head and neck, liver or kidney cancer. The chain uses TRBV30 and TRBJ2-1; D perhaps matches TRBD1 (6 bases). The material was CD4+ or CD8+ T cells sorted from blood, obtained in a trial of the OX40 agonist ivuxolimab. The CDR3 here is CAWSAAFRGLIGYEQFF. The CDR3 nucleotides are TGTGCCTGGAGCGCCGCGTTCAGGGGCCTTATCGGCTATGAGCAGTTCTTC.